The sample holds many counts of the clone carrying this T cell receptor (beta chain). Antigen unknown. This sample stems from a study of T cells after yellow fever vaccination. Study as a whole: Fractions containing few cells were prepared with SMART-Seq v4 Ultra Low Input. Study-level results: The study found a weaker secondary response that peaked faster, day 5 versus 15. Some clonotypes were seen in both the CD4 and the CD8 compartments. These made up a small share and likely arose from convergent recombination.

The authors made TCR cDNA by 5'RACE template switching, adding a universal primer site and UMIs. TCRdb re-called the 5' RACE reads through MiXCR, storing one row per CDR3 protein. The data show about 73,000 distinct CDR3 sequences, just under 8% seen once. Per germline, CDR1 SGHVS and CDR2 FNYEAQ. The CDR3 length is 13 residues. V lost 6 bases, J lost 10 bases, and 16 bases lay in between. This sample comprised CD8+ T cells sorted from PBMCs, obtained on the day of the yellow fever booster vaccination. This TCR was recovered from a man aged 25 to 40 who received the YFV17D yellow fever vaccine. V usage is TRBV7-6 and J usage is TRBJ2-1, with a weak D call TRBD2 (6 bases). The DNA of the CDR3 is TGTGCCAGCAGGGGTAGCGGCTCGTGGGAGCAGTTCTTC. This codes for CASRGSGSWEQFF.